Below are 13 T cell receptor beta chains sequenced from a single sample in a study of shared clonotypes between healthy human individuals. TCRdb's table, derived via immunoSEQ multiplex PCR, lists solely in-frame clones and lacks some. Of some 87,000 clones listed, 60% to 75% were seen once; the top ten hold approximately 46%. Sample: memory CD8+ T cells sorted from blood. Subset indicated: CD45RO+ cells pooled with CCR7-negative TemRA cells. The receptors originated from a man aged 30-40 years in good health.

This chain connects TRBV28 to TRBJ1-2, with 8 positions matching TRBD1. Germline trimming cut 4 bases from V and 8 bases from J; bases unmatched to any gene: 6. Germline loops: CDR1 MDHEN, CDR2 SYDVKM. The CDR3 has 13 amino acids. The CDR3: CASSSTGGLGYTF. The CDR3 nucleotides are TGTGCCAGCAGTTCCACAGGGGGGCTCGGCTACACCTTC.

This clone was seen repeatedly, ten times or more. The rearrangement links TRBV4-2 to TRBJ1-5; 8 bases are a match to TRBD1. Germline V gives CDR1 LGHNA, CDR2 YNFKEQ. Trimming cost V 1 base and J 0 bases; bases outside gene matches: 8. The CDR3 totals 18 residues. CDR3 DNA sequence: TGTGCCAGCAGCCAAGTTAAGGGCAGGGGGCATAGCAATCAGCCCCAGCATTTT. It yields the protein CASSQVKGRGHSNQPQHF.

CDR3 in amino acids: CATSSGDYEQYF. Written as DNA, the CDR3 is TGTGCCACTAGTAGCGGGGATTACGAGCAGTACTTC. This chain joins TRBV28 and TRBJ2-7; TRBD2 matches 8 bases. Germline V lookup: CDR1 MDHEN, CDR2 SYDVKM. This CDR3 has 12 residues. With 10 bases clipped from V and 4 bases from J, the junction kept 6 bases outside the gene matches.

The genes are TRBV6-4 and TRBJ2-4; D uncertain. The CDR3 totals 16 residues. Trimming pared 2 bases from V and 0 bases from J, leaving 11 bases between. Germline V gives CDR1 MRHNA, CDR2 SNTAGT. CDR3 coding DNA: TGTGCCAGCAGTGACGGGTGGCAACTAGCCAAAAACATTCAGTACTTC. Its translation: CASSDGWQLAKNIQYF.

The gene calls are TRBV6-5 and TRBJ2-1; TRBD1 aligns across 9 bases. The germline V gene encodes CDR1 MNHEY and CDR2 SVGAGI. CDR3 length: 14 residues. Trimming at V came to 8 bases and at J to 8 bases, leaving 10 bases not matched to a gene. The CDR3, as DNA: TGTGCCAGCGGCCTGGGTACAGGGGGCTATGAGCAGTTCTTC. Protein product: CASGLGTGGYEQFF.

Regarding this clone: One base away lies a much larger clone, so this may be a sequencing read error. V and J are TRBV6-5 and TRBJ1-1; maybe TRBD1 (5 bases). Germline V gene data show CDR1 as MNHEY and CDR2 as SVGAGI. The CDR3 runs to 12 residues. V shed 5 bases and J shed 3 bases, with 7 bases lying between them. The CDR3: CASSPGYTEAFF. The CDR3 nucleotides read TGTGCCAGCAGTCCAGGGTACACTGAAGCTTTCTTT.

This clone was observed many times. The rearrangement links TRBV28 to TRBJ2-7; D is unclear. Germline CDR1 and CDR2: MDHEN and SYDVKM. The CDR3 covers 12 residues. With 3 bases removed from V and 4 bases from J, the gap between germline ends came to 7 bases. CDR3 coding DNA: TGTGCCAGCAGTTTGATCGATTACGAGCAGTACTTC. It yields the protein CASSLIDYEQYF.

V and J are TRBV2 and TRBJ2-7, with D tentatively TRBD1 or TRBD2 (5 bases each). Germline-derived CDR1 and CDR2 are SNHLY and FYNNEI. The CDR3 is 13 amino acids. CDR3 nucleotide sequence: TGTGTGTCGAGGGGCGCCTCCTCCTACGAGCAGTACTTC. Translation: CVSRGASSYEQYF.

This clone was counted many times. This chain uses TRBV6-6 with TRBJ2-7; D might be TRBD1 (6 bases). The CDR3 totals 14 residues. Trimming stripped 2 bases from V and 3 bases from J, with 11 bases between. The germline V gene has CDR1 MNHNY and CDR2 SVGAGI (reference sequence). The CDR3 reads CASSYGTLGYEQYF. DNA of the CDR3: TGTGCCAGCAGTTACGGGACATTGGGCTACGAGCAGTACTTC.

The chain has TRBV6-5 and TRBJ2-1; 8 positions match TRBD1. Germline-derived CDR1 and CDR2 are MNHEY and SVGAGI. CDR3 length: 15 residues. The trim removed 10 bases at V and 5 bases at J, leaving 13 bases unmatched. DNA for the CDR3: TGTGCCACCCAATCCCAGGGGGCAATTCACAATGAGCAGTTCTTC. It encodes CATQSQGAIHNEQFF.

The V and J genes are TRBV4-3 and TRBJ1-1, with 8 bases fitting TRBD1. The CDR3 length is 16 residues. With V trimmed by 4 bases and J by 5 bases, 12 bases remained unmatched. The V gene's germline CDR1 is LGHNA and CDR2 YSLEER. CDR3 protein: CASSPNPGQGGTEAFF. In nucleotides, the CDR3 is TGCGCCAGCAGCCCCAACCCAGGACAGGGAGGAACTGAAGCTTTCTTT.

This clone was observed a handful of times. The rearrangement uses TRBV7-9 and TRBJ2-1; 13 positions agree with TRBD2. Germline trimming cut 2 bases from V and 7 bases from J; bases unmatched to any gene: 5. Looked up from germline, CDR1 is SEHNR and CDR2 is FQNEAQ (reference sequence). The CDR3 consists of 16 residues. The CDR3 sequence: CASSLTGLAGENEQFF. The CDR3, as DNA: TGTGCCAGCAGCTTAACCGGACTAGCGGGAGAAAATGAGCAGTTCTTC.

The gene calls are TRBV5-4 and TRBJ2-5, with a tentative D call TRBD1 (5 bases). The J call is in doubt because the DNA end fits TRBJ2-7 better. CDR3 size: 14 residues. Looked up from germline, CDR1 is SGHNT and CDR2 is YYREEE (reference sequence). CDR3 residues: CASSPLGHLHEQYF. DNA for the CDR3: TGTGCCAGCAGCCCATTAGGACATTTGCACGAGCAGTACTTC.